This paragraph covers one TCR beta chain sequence. The sample belongs to a study of blood T cell repertoires in COVID-19. On the study more broadly: Acute-phase and convalescent COVID-19 samples originated in the United States, Italy and Spain.

V lost 0 bases, J lost 10 bases, and 4 bases stayed unmatched. CDR3 length: 15 amino acids. Per the germline V gene, CDR1 is MGHRA and CDR2 is YSYEKL. As handled by the study authors: Amplification of reference gene primers was used by the study to estimate nucleated cell counts. Measured with immunoSEQ multiplex PCR; TCRdb has only the in-frame clones, and not every one. The V and J calls and the clone size are those of that table, but D and trimming were determined from the DNA. The repertoire holds 110,000 or so clones, with roughly 87% as singletons. The rearrangement uses TRBV4-1 and TRBJ2-1; 12 nucleotides match TRBD2. The sequence was obtained from a man in his forties or fifties with acute or convalescent COVID-19. The sequenced sample consisted of peripheral blood. The CDR3 loop reads CASSQESLAGGEQFF. In DNA form, the CDR3 reads TGCGCCAGCAGCCAAGAATCACTAGCGGGGGGAGAGCAGTTCTTC.